This T cell receptor (beta chain) is drawn from a study of T cell responses to AZD1222 COVID-19 vaccine. Findings and limits, study-wide: A reported finding is that nearly half of spike-specific TCRs target unmutated variant regions. Donors were mostly white British, more females; clonal diversity possibly underestimated. Seropositive AZD1222 recipients at baseline numbered only five or six. Regions 160-218 and 743-854 held dominance among vaccine-associated CD4 TCRs, which spanned spike.

The table came from immunoSEQ multiplex PCR; TCRdb's copy has only in-frame clones and leaves some out. Here the sample spans 100,000 or so clones, more than 90% being singletons. With respect to this clone: Its antigen is still unknown.

The clonotype originates from an adult in good health. The sequencing used peripheral blood, collected on day 0 of AZD1222 vaccination.

The CDR3 spells CAISEERGAPQHF. For the CDR3, the DNA is TGTGCCATCAGTGAAGAAAGGGGGGCGCCCCAGCATTTT. The V gene is TRBV10-3, the J gene TRBJ1-5, with D perhaps TRBD1 (6 bases). CDR1 and CDR2 (germline): ENHRY, SYGVKD. Trimming removed 3 bases at V and 9 bases at J, with 12 bases between. The CDR3 runs to 13 residues.